This T cell receptor (beta chain) appears in the sequencing data of a study of OX40 agonist ivuxolimab in advanced cancers. Clones were sequenced by immunoSEQ multiplex PCR, and TCRdb holds only the in-frame ones, with some missing. The sample has nearly 90,000 clones, just under 90% seen once. The CDR3 contains 15 residues. J lost 1 base, V lost 2 bases, and 3 bases had no gene match. CDR1 and CDR2 (germline): SGHAT, FQNNGV. In its sample, this clone was seen once. Source: CD4+ or CD8+ T cells sorted from blood, taken in a trial of the OX40 agonist ivuxolimab. The chain recombines TRBV11-2 with TRBJ2-7, with TRBD1 matching 9 bases. The source of this sequence is an adult with an advanced solid tumor such as melanoma, head and neck, liver or kidney cancer. This CDR3 is CASSLNGQGSYEQYF. CDR3 nucleotide sequence: TGTGCCAGCAGCTTAAACGGACAGGGGTCCTACGAGCAGTACTTC.